Listed below are T cell receptor beta chains from one sample, sequenced in a study of somatic mutations in cytotoxic T cells in rheumatoid arthritis. The table came from immunoSEQ multiplex PCR; TCRdb's copy has only in-frame clones and leaves some out. The sample includes 9,500 to 15,000 clones, approximately 80% of them seen just once. The sequenced sample was CD8+ T cells sorted from blood. The receptors stem from a man aged 45-65 years in good health. Both conserved end residues are part of each CDR3. Each record gives: D gene, V gene, J gene, clone size, CDR3 protein, CDR3 DNA. The D gene is left open where the match is weak. Some rows have no size entry. The others give once, few or many, or a class for an expanded clone.

>.|TRBV9|TRBJ1-4|.
CASSPRGGRAVSVGWKQFF
TGTGCCAGCAGCCCCCGGGGAGGCAGGGCAGTGTCCGTAGGATGGAAACAGTTTTTT
>.|TRBV14|TRBJ1-5|.
CASSQGDSNQPQHF
TGTGCCAGCAGCCAGGGAGACAGCAATCAGCCCCAGCATTTT
>TRBD1|TRBV7-9|TRBJ2-7|few
CASSLFETGGREQYF
TGTGCCAGCAGCTTATTTGAGACAGGGGGTCGCGAGCAGTACTTC
>.|TRBV14|TRBJ1-6|.
CASSLSFAARRNSPLHF
TGTGCCAGCAGCCTCTCTTTCGCGGCCCGCCGAAATTCACCCCTCCACTTT
>.|TRBV18|TRBJ1-1|.
CASSPPEGENTEAFF
TGTGCCAGCTCACCACCGGAGGGGGAGAACACTGAAGCTTTCTTT
>.|TRBV25-1|TRBJ1-1|.
CASSVGRASLGTEAFF
TGTGCCAGCAGTGTAGGCAGGGCTTCATTGGGCACTGAAGCTTTCTTT
>.|TRBV7-8|TRBJ2-2|.
CASSLTENLNTGELFF
TGTGCCAGCAGCCTTACAGAAAACCTCAACACCGGGGAGCTGTTTTTT
>.|TRBV4-2|TRBJ1-1|large
CASSQHYGAGTEAFF
TGTGCCAGCAGCCAACATTACGGGGCCGGCACTGAAGCTTTCTTT
>.|TRBV5-6|TRBJ1-6|.
CASRSKTRDSYNSPLHF
TGTGCCAGCAGAAGTAAAACCAGGGACTCCTATAATTCACCCCTCCACTTT
>.|TRBV7-6|TRBJ1-1|.
CVSSFGTEAFF
TGTGTCAGCAGCTTTGGTACTGAAGCTTTCTTT
>.|TRBV9|TRBJ2-7|.
CASSVASGLSYEQYF
TGTGCCAGCAGCGTAGCTTCAGGCCTGAGCTACGAGCAGTACTTC
>.|TRBV19|TRBJ1-5|.
CASSIHMGMSNQPQHF
TGTGCCAGTAGTATTCATATGGGAATGAGCAATCAGCCCCAGCATTTT
>.|TRBV19|TRBJ1-3|.
CAGQSSGNTIYF
TGTGCCGGACAGTCTTCTGGAAACACCATATATTTT
>TRBD2|TRBV29-1|TRBJ2-1|once
CSGGTRQWGFF
TGCAGCGGGGGGACTAGGCAATGGGGGTTCTTC
>.|TRBV7-9|TRBJ2-1|.
CASSWASNNEQFF
TGTGCCAGCAGCTGGGCGAGTAACAATGAGCAGTTCTTC
>TRBD1|TRBV4-1|TRBJ1-6|once
CASSQEATGFDNSPLHF
TGCGCCAGCAGCCAAGAGGCGACAGGGTTCGATAATTCACCCCTCCACTTT
>TRBD1|TRBV7-6|TRBJ2-7|.
CASSSHPGTGSGEQYF
TGTGCCAGCAGCTCGCATCCCGGGACAGGGTCGGGCGAGCAGTACTTC
>TRBD2|TRBV9|TRBJ2-1|.
CASSVHGRDEQFF
TGTGCCAGCAGCGTCCATGGGAGGGATGAGCAGTTCTTC
>TRBD2|TRBV5-6|TRBJ2-1|once
CASSLPSGSGRYNEQFF
TGTGCCAGCAGCTTGCCTAGCGGGAGTGGAAGATACAATGAGCAGTTCTTC
>.|TRBV2|TRBJ1-1|.
CARQSQNTEAFF
TGTGCCAGACAAAGCCAGAACACTGAAGCTTTCTTT
>TRBD1|TRBV7-8|TRBJ2-7|.
CASSSGTASYEQYF
TGTGCCAGCAGCTCCGGGACAGCCTCCTACGAGCAGTACTTC
>.|TRBV27|TRBJ2-3|few
CASSLPRTGTDTQYF
TGTGCCAGCAGTCTGCCCCGGACCGGGACAGATACGCAGTATTTT
>.|TRBV6-1|TRBJ1-5|few
CASSEVGYSNQPQHF
TGTGCCAGCAGTGAAGTAGGCTATAGCAATCAGCCCCAGCATTTT
>TRBD2|TRBV4-1|TRBJ2-1|.
CASHSGRGNEQFF
TGCGCCAGCCATAGCGGGAGGGGCAATGAGCAGTTCTTC
>.|TRBV7-9|TRBJ2-1|.
CASSQAGSNEQFF
TGTGCCAGCAGCCAAGCTGGCAGCAATGAGCAGTTCTTC
>.|TRBV27|TRBJ1-1|.
CASSSHRGTEAFF
TGTGCCAGCAGTTCCCATAGGGGTACTGAAGCTTTCTTT
>TRBD1|TRBV27|TRBJ2-1|.
CASSSGTGGYNEQFF
TGTGCCAGCAGTTCCGGGACAGGGGGCTACAATGAGCAGTTCTTC
>TRBD2|TRBV27|TRBJ2-2|.
CASSHPRVAGFTGELFF
TGTGCCAGCAGCCACCCCAGAGTAGCGGGGTTCACCGGGGAGCTGTTTTTT
>TRBD2|TRBV9|TRBJ2-1|.
CASSVEGLAGGNYNEQFF
TGTGCCAGCAGCGTAGAAGGACTAGCGGGGGGGAACTACAATGAGCAGTTCTTC
>TRBD2|TRBV6-1|TRBJ2-2|.
CASSMTSGSGELFF
TGTGCCAGCAGTATGACTAGCGGGTCCGGGGAGCTGTTTTTT
>.|TRBV9|TRBJ2-1|once
CASSASQGLGGSSYNEQFF
TGTGCCAGCAGCGCCTCCCAGGGACTCGGGGGCAGCTCCTACAATGAGCAGTTCTTC
>.|TRBV7-8|TRBJ2-3|.
CASSLGAWSTDTQYF
TGTGCCAGCAGCTTGGGGGCGTGGAGCACAGATACGCAGTATTTT
>.|TRBV28|TRBJ1-2|medium-sized
CASSRGWGTDYGYTF
TGTGCCAGCAGCCGGGGATGGGGAACGGACTATGGCTACACCTTC
>TRBD1|TRBV7-9|TRBJ1-1|.
CASSQTGGITEAFF
TGTGCCAGCAGTCAGACAGGGGGCATCACTGAAGCTTTCTTT
>TRBD1|TRBV19|TRBJ1-5|.
CASMETGVASNQPQHF
TGTGCCAGTATGGAAACAGGGGTAGCGAGCAATCAGCCCCAGCATTTT
>.|TRBV4-1|TRBJ2-5|.
CASRLEGARGETQYF
TGCGCCAGCAGGTTGGAGGGGGCCCGCGGGGAGACCCAGTACTTC
>.|TRBV19|TRBJ2-1|.
CASTPNRLGNEQFF
TGTGCCAGTACCCCCAACAGGCTCGGCAATGAGCAGTTCTTC
>TRBD2|TRBV14|TRBJ2-7|.
CASSQGQGELAGAYEQYF
TGTGCCAGCAGCCAAGGTCAAGGGGAGCTAGCGGGGGCCTACGAGCAGTACTTC
>.|TRBV7-9|TRBJ2-7|.
CASSQTGATYEQYF
TGTGCCAGCAGCCAGACTGGGGCGACCTACGAGCAGTACTTC
>TRBD2|TRBV11-3|TRBJ2-2|.
CASRTSGDTGELFF
TGTGCCAGCAGGACGAGCGGGGACACCGGGGAGCTGTTTTTT
>TRBD2|TRBV5-1|TRBJ2-7|.
CASSLSLAGYEQYF
TGCGCCAGCAGCTTGTCCCTAGCGGGCTACGAGCAGTACTTC
>.|TRBV10-3|TRBJ1-6|few
CAISFGPRNSPLHF
TGTGCCATCAGTTTTGGCCCCAGGAATTCACCCCTCCACTTT
>.|TRBV29-1|TRBJ2-3|once
CSVEALGVRDTQYF
TGCAGTGTGGAAGCCCTAGGGGTAAGAGATACGCAGTATTTT
>.|TRBV6-5|TRBJ2-7|once
CAAGAYEQYF
TGTGCCGCAGGAGCCTACGAGCAGTACTTC
>.|TRBV6-1|TRBJ2-1|.
CASSATGFVDEQFF
TGTGCCAGCAGTGCAACAGGGTTTGTGGATGAGCAGTTCTTC
>TRBD1|TRBV7-2|TRBJ2-7|.
CASSTPGTESYEQYF
TGTGCCAGCAGTACCCCCGGGACAGAGTCCTACGAGCAGTACTTC
>TRBD2|TRBV5-8|TRBJ2-7|once
CASSYRLAVYYEQYF
TGTGCCAGCAGCTACCGACTAGCGGTCTACTACGAGCAGTACTTC
>.|TRBV19|TRBJ2-1|.
CASSIRGPYNEQFF
TGTGCCAGTAGTATCCGGGGTCCGTACAATGAGCAGTTCTTC
>TRBD2|TRBV6-5|TRBJ2-1|.
CASSLLAGSYNEQFF
TGTGCCAGCAGTTTACTAGCGGGTTCCTACAATGAGCAGTTCTTC
>TRBD1|TRBV5-1|TRBJ1-5|.
CASSAGTGRGNQPQHF
TGCGCCAGCAGCGCCGGGACAGGACGGGGCAATCAGCCCCAGCATTTT